The clone carrying this T cell receptor (beta chain) was seen a single time. The assay was immunoSEQ multiplex PCR, and TCRdb's table has in-frame clones only and misses some. The sample lists about 75,000 clones, approximately 95% occurring once. This sample was included in a study of T cell changes during pregnancy in multiple sclerosis. CDR3 length: 15 amino acids. Germline loops: CDR1 SGHDN, CDR2 FVKESK. Trimming shortened V by 0 bases and J by 2 bases, and 11 bases separated the two germline ends. Sequencing was performed on CD4+ T cells from peripheral blood mononuclear cells, taken after pregnancy. The chain joins TRBV14 to TRBJ2-7; D call uncertain. This TCR came from a female donor with multiple sclerosis, enrolled in a pregnancy study. The CDR3 nucleotides read TGTGCCAGCAGCCAAGATTCAAGCGCAACCTACGAGCAGTACTTC. Protein: CASSQDSSATYEQYF.